Below are 27 T cell receptor beta chains sequenced from a single sample in a study of T-cell memory formation after mild COVID-19. A single record per CDR3 protein comes from TCRdb applying MiXCR to the 5' RACE reads. The profile shows about 350,000 distinct CDR3 sequences, around 28% of them singletons. Sequencing was carried out using PBMCs or a T cell subset sorted from them (not recorded which). These receptors came from an adult woman who had mild COVID-19 (a few samples of this study predate the infection). Cell type and time point are not known.

This chain links TRBV4-2 with TRBJ2-1; D might be TRBD1 or TRBD2, each matching 5 bases. The CDR3 loop spans 14 amino acids. The V and J ends lost 4 bases and 7 bases respectively, with 14 bases between them. Per germline, CDR1 LGHNA and CDR2 YNFKEQ. CDR3 sequence reads: CASSPTGRDNEQFF. In nucleotides, the CDR3 is TGTGCCAGCAGCCCGACGGGACGGGATAATGAGCAGTTCTTC.

V is TRBV15 and J is TRBJ2-7; D may be TRBD1 or TRBD2 (5 bases each). Trimming cost V 5 bases and J 3 bases, with 14 bases left between them. The V gene's germline CDR1 is LNHNV and CDR2 YYDKDF (reference sequence). The CDR3 length is 14 residues. This CDR3 reads CATSPAQGVYEQYF. DNA for the CDR3: TGTGCCACCAGCCCGGCGCAGGGAGTCTACGAGCAGTACTTC. Looking up the rest from reference TRBV15 and TRBJ2-7 gives the full variable domain: DAMVIQNPRYQVTQFGKPVTLSCSQTLNHNVMYWYQQKSSQAPKLLFHYYDKDFNNEADTPDNFQSRRPNTSFCFLDIRSPGLGDTAMYLCATSPAQGVYEQYFGPGTRLTVT.

The chain couples TRBV30 to TRBJ1-2, with D possibly being TRBD1 (6 bases). V was shortened by 0 bases and J by 8 bases, with 13 bases between the two germline ends. This CDR3 comprises 13 residues. Looked up from germline, CDR1 is GTSNPN and CDR2 is SVGIG (reference sequence). The CDR3 loop reads CAWSVGQGTGYTF. CDR3 DNA: TGTGCCTGGAGTGTCGGGCAGGGGACGGGCTACACCTTC.

The rearrangement uses TRBV7-3 and TRBJ2-1; 8 bases are a match to TRBD2. Unmatched junction bases numbered 10, after V lost 0 bases and J lost 6 bases. CDR1 and CDR2 (germline): SGHTA, FQGTGA. The CDR3 is made up of 17 amino acids. CDR3 region: CASSLTRGPGGSNEQFF. The CDR3 DNA is TGTGCCAGCAGCTTAACGCGAGGGCCGGGGGGGTCCAATGAGCAGTTCTTC. The full variable domain, completed using reference TRBV7-3 and TRBJ2-1, is GAGVSQTPSNKVTEKGKYVELRCDPISGHTALYWYRQSLGQGPEFLIYFQGTGAADDSGLPNDRFFAVRPEGSVSTLKIQRTERGDSAVYLCASSLTRGPGGSNEQFFGPGTRLTVL.

This rearrangement joins TRBV15 to TRBJ2-1; the D is unclear. The V and J ends lost 0 bases and 5 bases respectively, with 14 bases between them. Germline V gene data show CDR1 as LNHNV and CDR2 as YYDKDF (reference sequence). The CDR3 spans 16 residues. Here the CDR3 DNA reads TGTGCCACCAGCAGAGAGAAGGATTCCAGCGACAATGAGCAGTTCTTC. Its translation is CATSREKDSSDNEQFF. Together with reference TRBV15 and TRBJ2-1, the CDR3 gives the full variable domain: DAMVIQNPRYQVTQFGKPVTLSCSQTLNHNVMYWYQQKSSQAPKLLFHYYDKDFNNEADTPDNFQSRRPNTSFCFLDIRSPGLGDTAMYLCATSREKDSSDNEQFFGPGTRLTVL.

This clonotype occurred a few times. The chain carries TRBV9 and TRBJ2-2; D is ambiguous. Germline values: CDR1 SGDLS, CDR2 YYNGEE. V lost 1 base to trimming and J lost 1 base, with 8 bases between them. This CDR3 contains 15 residues. In DNA, the CDR3 is TGTGCCAGCAGCGTATACTACATGAACACCGGGGAGCTGTTTTTT. Its protein product is CASSVYYMNTGELFF.

This clonotype has just one count. The genes are TRBV18 and TRBJ1-2, with 8 positions matching TRBD1. This CDR3 spans 14 amino acids. V shed 4 bases, J shed 8 bases, and the junction held 9 bases outside the gene matches. The germline V gene has CDR1 KGHSH and CDR2 LQKENI. The CDR3 coding sequence is TGTGCCAGCTCACAAGAAGGACAGGGCTTAGGCTACACCTTC. Translated: CASSQEGQGLGYTF.

The chain carries TRBV18 and TRBJ1-1; 8 bases are a match to TRBD1. The trim removed 4 bases at V and 5 bases at J, leaving 9 bases unmatched. CDR1 is KGHSH and CDR2 is LQKENI in the germline V gene. The CDR3 is 15 amino acids. In nucleotides, the CDR3 is TGTGCCAGCTCACGCGAGGACAGGGTAGGGACTGAAGCTTTCTTT. As protein: CASSREDRVGTEAFF. Full variable domain (missing parts from reference TRBV18 and TRBJ1-1): NAGVMQNPRHLVRRRGQEARLRCSPMKGHSHVYWYRQLPEEGLKFMVYLQKENIIDESGMPKERFSAEFPKEGPSILRIQQVVRGDSAAYFCASSREDRVGTEAFFGQGTRLTVV.

This clonotype was counted a few times. The V gene is TRBV11-2, the J gene TRBJ2-7; D may match TRBD1 or TRBD2 (6 bases each). The CDR3 totals 15 residues. The V gene lost 4 bases and the J gene lost 3 bases, with 16 bases spanning the gap. Germline values: CDR1 SGHAT, CDR2 FQNNGV. The CDR3 spells CASSSQGGWGYEQYF. The CDR3 DNA follows: TGTGCCAGCAGCTCACAGGGAGGTTGGGGCTACGAGCAGTACTTC.

The rearrangement joins TRBV7-9 to TRBJ2-3; D is perhaps TRBD1 (6 bases). The CDR3 runs to 16 residues. V lost 5 bases and J lost 3, with 18 bases in between. Germline CDR1 and CDR2: SEHNR and FQNEAQ (reference sequence). In DNA form, the CDR3 reads TGTGCCAGCAGCGACGGGACACTCGGTCGGACAGATACGCAGTATTTT. It is translated as CASSDGTLGRTDTQYF.

This sequence joins TRBV3-1 and TRBJ1-3, with D maybe TRBD1 (5 bases). Germline lookup yields CDR1 LGHDT and CDR2 YNNKEL (reference sequence). Trimming cost V 0 bases and J 0 bases, with 12 bases left between them. This CDR3 is 17 amino acids long. The CDR3 DNA sequence: TGTGCCAGCAGCCAAGAACAGGCCTTACACTCTGGAAACACCATATATTTT. Translated: CASSQEQALHSGNTIYF.

There are a few counts of this clonotype. The rearrangement uses TRBV24-1 and TRBJ2-1; D is ambiguous. Germline CDR1 is KGHDR and CDR2 is SFDVKD. This CDR3 is 14 amino acids long. The ends were cut back, 0 bases at V and 13 bases at J, with 15 bases in the middle. This chain's CDR3 is CATSDLRRAPRQFF. The CDR3 DNA follows: TGTGCCACCAGTGATTTGCGTCGCGCACCCCGACAGTTCTTC.

The J gene is TRBJ2-3, the V gene TRBV20-1; unclear D gene. Germline CDR1 is DFQATT and CDR2 is SNEGSKA (reference sequence). The CDR3 loop spans 10 amino acids. Here the CDR3 reads CSALGDTQYF. CDR3 in DNA: TGCAGCGCGTTGGGAGATACGCAGTATTTT.

The J gene is TRBJ2-7, the V gene TRBV6-1; maybe TRBD1 (6 bases). CDR3 length: 14 amino acids. The V end lost 6 bases, the J end lost 0 bases, and 12 bases lay between the germline ends. CDR1 is MNHNS and CDR2 is SASEGT in the germline V gene. CDR3 amino acids: CASRKTGTSYEQYF. The CDR3, as DNA: TGTGCCAGCAGGAAGACAGGAACCTCCTACGAGCAGTACTTC.

This sequence joins TRBV7-2 and TRBJ2-4, with 10 nucleotides matching TRBD1. Germline CDR1 SGHTA, CDR2 FQGNSA. This CDR3 contains 16 residues. V shed 3 bases and J 0 bases; nucleotides not matched to a gene: 2. As DNA, the CDR3 is TGTGCCAGCAGCTTTGACAGGGGGCTAGCCAAAAACATTCAGTACTTC. It is translated as CASSFDRGLAKNIQYF.

This clonotype appeared many times. This sequence joins TRBV12-3 or TRBV12-4 and TRBJ2-3; 8 bases align to TRBD2. The V and J ends lost 4 bases and 6 bases, in that order; junction bases with no gene match: 3. This CDR3 is 13 amino acids long. CDR3 DNA: TGTGCCAGCAGTTCCGGGGGGGCCGATACGCAGTATTTT. It codes for CASSSGGADTQYF.

V and J are TRBV15 and TRBJ2-5; TRBD2 might be the D (5 bases). V gave up 0 bases and J gave up 5 bases, with 13 bases separating them. The CDR3 runs to 15 residues. Germline values: CDR1 LNHNV, CDR2 YYDKDF (reference sequence). The CDR3 DNA reads as TGTGCCACCAGCAGAGATGTTGCGGGCGGCGAGACCCAGTACTTC. This translates into CATSRDVAGGETQYF.

In its sample, this clonotype was seen a few times. This rearrangement joins TRBV7-9 to TRBJ2-7; 7 bases map to TRBD2. Germline V gene data show CDR1 as SEHNR and CDR2 as FQNEAQ (reference sequence). Trimming took 3 bases from V and 0 from J; bases not matched to a gene: 11. The CDR3 runs 17 residues. The CDR3 nucleotides are TGTGCCAGCAGCTTCCCAAGCGGGGTGCGGAGCTCCTACGAGCAGTACTTC. Amino acids: CASSFPSGVRSSYEQYF.

This clonotype was recorded a few times. V and J are TRBV20-1 and TRBJ1-1; D unresolved. Germline CDR1 reads DFQATT; CDR2 reads SNEGSKA (reference sequence). The V end was cut by 3 bases, the J end by 1 base, with 6 bases between. This CDR3 is built from 12 residues. The CDR3 is CSASKTNTEAFF. The CDR3 DNA is TGCAGTGCTAGCAAAACGAACACTGAAGCTTTCTTT.

This chain uses TRBV20-1 with TRBJ1-6; tentative D call: TRBD1 (6 bases). With 5 bases removed from V and 9 bases from J, the gap between germline ends came to 20 bases. The germline V gene encodes CDR1 DFQATT and CDR2 SNEGSKA (reference sequence). The CDR3 is 15 residues long. In DNA form, the CDR3 reads TGCAGTGCTCCCACACGGGACACCCTGGTTTCACCCCTCCACTTT. Protein product: CSAPTRDTLVSPLHF.

The chain combines TRBV7-9 with TRBJ1-2, with TRBD1 as a possible D gene (6 bases). The CDR3 length is 13 residues. V lost 5 bases, J lost 2 bases, and 9 bases lay in between. Germline CDR1 SEHNR, CDR2 FQNEAQ (reference sequence). The CDR3 DNA is TGTGCCAGCAGCGAAGACAGGAACTATGGCTACACCTTC. Protein: CASSEDRNYGYTF.

The chain joins TRBV5-1 to TRBJ2-2; D not resolved. CDR3 length: 13 residues. The germline V gene has CDR1 SGHRS and CDR2 YFSETQ. V was trimmed by 0 bases and J by 7 bases, leaving 7 bases between them. The CDR3 is CASSLEGYGELFF. The CDR3 bases are TGCGCCAGCAGCTTGGAAGGGTACGGGGAGCTGTTTTTT.

This clonotype has only a few counts. V is TRBV7-8 and J is TRBJ2-5, with 9 bases fitting TRBD2. Germline V lookup: CDR1 SGHVS, CDR2 FQNEAQ. CDR3 length: 16 amino acids. The V and J ends lost 1 base and 4 bases, in that order; junction bases with no gene match: 7. The CDR3 reads CASSLGSSGRSETQYF. The CDR3 DNA reads TGTGCCAGCAGCTTAGGTAGTAGCGGGAGATCAGAGACCCAGTACTTC.

The V call is TRBV5-1, the J call TRBJ2-1, with 10 bases aligning to TRBD2. V shed 4 bases and J 4 bases; nucleotides not matched to a gene: 8. The CDR3 is 16 residues long. Germline-derived CDR1 and CDR2 are SGHRS and YFSETQ. The CDR3 spells CASSLPGTSVYNEQFF. The CDR3 region has the DNA TGCGCCAGCAGCCTCCCCGGGACTAGCGTGTACAATGAGCAGTTCTTC.

The V gene is TRBV7-9, the J gene TRBJ2-5; D uncertain. V dropped 9 bases and J dropped 1 base, with 15 bases sitting between them. This CDR3 spans 14 amino acids. CDR1 SEHNR and CDR2 FQNEAQ come from the germline V gene (reference sequence). The CDR3 reads CASITGRAQETQYF. CDR3 in DNA: TGTGCCAGTATAACCGGACGGGCCCAAGAGACCCAGTACTTC.

This chain uses TRBV3-1 with TRBJ1-4; 7 positions agree with TRBD1. The germline V gene encodes CDR1 LGHDT and CDR2 YNNKEL (reference sequence). The CDR3 runs 15 residues. The V and J ends lost 2 bases and 5 bases, in that order; junction bases with no gene match: 5. The CDR3 protein is CASSQPGQLNEKLFF. The CDR3 DNA reads as TGTGCCAGCAGCCAACCGGGACAGTTGAATGAAAAACTGTTTTTT.

The chain employs TRBV25-1 and TRBJ1-2; D may be TRBD1 (5 bases). The germline CDR1 and CDR2 sequences are MGHDK and SYGVNS. There are 13 residues in the CDR3. V was cut by 5 bases and J by 10 bases, with 17 bases left in between. The CDR3 nucleotides read TGTGCCAGCAGTTTTAAACAGGCGGGGGTCTACACCTTC. As protein: CASSFKQAGVYTF.